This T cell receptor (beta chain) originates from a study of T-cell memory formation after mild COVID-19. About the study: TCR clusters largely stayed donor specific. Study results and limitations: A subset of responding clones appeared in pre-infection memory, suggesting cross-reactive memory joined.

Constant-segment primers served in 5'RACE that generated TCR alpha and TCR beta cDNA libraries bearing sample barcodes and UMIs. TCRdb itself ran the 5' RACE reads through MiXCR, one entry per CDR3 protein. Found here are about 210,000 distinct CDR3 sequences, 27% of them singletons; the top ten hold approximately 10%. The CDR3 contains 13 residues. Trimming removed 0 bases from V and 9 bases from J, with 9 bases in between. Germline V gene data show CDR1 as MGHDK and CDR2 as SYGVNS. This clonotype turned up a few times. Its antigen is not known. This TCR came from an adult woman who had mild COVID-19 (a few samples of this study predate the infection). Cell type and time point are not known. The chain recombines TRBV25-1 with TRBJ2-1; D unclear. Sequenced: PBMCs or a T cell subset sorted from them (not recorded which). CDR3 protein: CASSEYGVVEQFF. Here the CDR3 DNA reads TGTGCCAGCAGTGAATATGGGGTTGTTGAGCAGTTCTTC. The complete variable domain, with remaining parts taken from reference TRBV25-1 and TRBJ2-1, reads EADIYQTPRYLVIGTGKKITLECSQTMGHDKMYWYQQDPGMELHLIHYSYGVNSTEKGDLSSESTVSRIRTEHFPLTLESARPSHTSQYLCASSEYGVVEQFFGPGTRLTVL.